This entry features one T cell receptor (beta chain) sequence. As yet, its antigen is unknown. Peripheral blood samples of 9 to 10 milliliters were drawn from each donor. The sample is drawn from a study of blood T cells in healthy people across ages. Study-level results: Age showed a roughly linear inverse relationship with TCR beta diversity per million T cells.

Germline loops: CDR1 SGHRS, CDR2 YFSETQ. V lost 5 bases, J lost 13 bases, and 22 bases lay in between. The CDR3 contains 14 residues. Together with a sample-barcoded 5' primer, a J-beta primer mix was included in a second PCR lasting roughly 7 to 11 cycles. Each TCR beta cDNA got a 12-nucleotide random molecular identifier. TCRdb reprocessed the 5' RACE reads with MiXCR, giving one entry per CDR3 protein. Of hundreds of thousands of distinct CDR3 sequences in the sample, over 45% are singletons; the top ten hold roughly 22%. The material sequenced was blood. The chain couples TRBV5-1 to TRBJ2-4, with a possible D match to TRBD2 (5 bases). The TCR comes from a man under 40 in good health. As DNA, the CDR3 is TGCGCCAGCAGGGAGGTCGCGGGTAACCCACTGCAGTACTTC. It is translated as CASREVAGNPLQYF.